Sequencing of this T cell receptor beta chain was carried out in a study of blood T cell repertoires in COVID-19. The wider study: Samples of COVID-19 (acute and convalescent) were obtained from the United States, Italy and Spain. In each case, the material was cDNA or gDNA derived from T cells, B-cell-depleted T cells, or PBMCs.

Authors' processing steps: How many nucleated cells were present was estimated from reference gene primer amplification. Clones were read by immunoSEQ multiplex PCR, and TCRdb kept only the in-frame ones, dropping some. V and J calls and clone size are given by that table; D and trimming were obtained from the DNA. The profile shows around 300,000 clones, approximately 90% of them singletons. Per germline, CDR1 GTSNPN and CDR2 SVGIG (reference sequence). The CDR3 is 15 residues long. V was pared by 1 base and J by 2 bases, with 6 bases of the junction left unmatched. The sample consisted of peripheral blood. The receptor was derived from a woman between 45 and 60 years old with active or convalescent COVID-19. The chain uses TRBV30 and TRBJ2-7, with 9 bases identical to TRBD1. CDR3 bases: TGTGCCTGGAGTGCGGGACAGGGTATAGCCTACGAGCAGTACTTC. It encodes CAWSAGQGIAYEQYF.